This T cell receptor (beta chain) is from a study of OX40 agonist ivuxolimab in advanced cancers. Turning to the overall study: The costimulatory receptor OX40 (CD134) was targeted by ivuxolimab, a fully human IgG2 agonistic monoclonal antibody. In the dose-escalation cohort, roughly four fifths of patients were male, and the mean age was approximately 60 years, with a range of 23 to 79. Partial responses were achieved by three dose-escalation patients, of whom one had hepatocellular carcinoma and two had cutaneous melanoma. Prior anti-PD-1, anti-PD-L1 or anti-CTLA-4 therapy was permitted, and about 40% of dose-escalation patients had received checkpoint inhibitors. Intravenous ivuxolimab was administered to patients every 2 weeks at six dose levels: 0.01, 0.1, 0.3, 1.5, 3 and 10 mg/kg. Of the approximately 50 patients in dose escalation, about 20 had hepatocellular carcinoma, about 15 had melanoma, 9 had renal cell carcinoma and 9 had head and neck cancer. The purpose of peripheral TCRbeta sequencing was to test whether ivuxolimab changed TCR sequence diversity and led to clonal T-cell expansion. The paper reports the monotherapy dose-escalation portion (N ≈ 52 patients) of the phase I ivuxolimab trial.

For sequencing of the TCRbeta CDR3 region, genomic DNA was extracted from the sorted cells. TCRbeta CDR3 regions were sequenced using the immunoSEQ Assay. TCRdb provides this immuneACCESS table in a form limited to in-frame rearrangements. Some clones are lacking; in checked studies, under half of them reflect an unresolved V gene, and why the rest are absent is not known. The sample table lists roughly 19,000 clones, about 88% of them with a count of one. Around 11% of the sample goes to the ten largest clones. What the study reported, not specific to this receptor: Low levels of normalized T-cell clonal expansion were also seen in some nonresponding patients. After ivuxolimab, expanded clones were on average more numerous among CD8+ T cells than among CD4+ T cells. In the 0.1-3.0 mg/kg groups, partial responders had among the lowest normalized peripheral clonal expansion, particularly in CD8+ T cells. At doses of 0.1 to 3.0 mg/kg, clonal expansion of both CD4+ and CD8+ T cells in blood was seen between baseline and week 6. Which antigens the clonally expanded peripheral T cells were specific for was not determined.

The trial excluded patients who had a history of autoimmune disease or who were on systemic immunosuppression. Peripheral blood for TCR sequencing was drawn from every dose cohort at baseline, at cycle 4 day 1 and at cycle 7 day 1. The samples were taken from a phase I, first-in-human, multicenter, open-label dose-escalation trial of ivuxolimab. Adults with locally advanced or metastatic head and neck squamous cell, hepatocellular, melanoma or renal cell carcinoma were enrolled in the trial. Before TCR sequencing, CD4+ T cells and CD8+ T cells from peripheral blood were sorted into separate populations. About this clone: The antigen it binds to is not known. Per-base qualities were not stored, and no clone one base away is much larger.

CDR1 and CDR2 are drawn from the germline V gene: WSHSY, SAAADI. V is cut back by 2 bases and J by 5 bases, with 16 bases in the junction unmatched. The CDR3 numbers 18 residues from cysteine through phenylalanine. Here the CDR3 DNA is all that survives: 54 bases in frame from base 1. The specimen comprised CD4+ or CD8+ T cells sorted from blood, sampled in a trial of the OX40 agonist ivuxolimab. This receptor was obtained from an adult with an advanced solid tumor such as melanoma, head and neck, liver or kidney cancer. The rearrangement joined TRBV10-2 to TRBJ2-7, with TRBD2 matching 9 junction bases. The nucleotide sequence is given as TGCGCCAGCAGTGAGGCTCTTAGGCGGAAGCGGGAGGAGGACGAGCAGTACTTC. Translated, this is CASSEALRRKREEDEQYF.